These 28 T cell receptor beta chains originate from one sample sequenced in a study of Ad26.COV2.S vaccination and SARS-CoV-2 variants. The repertoire was sequenced with immunoSEQ multiplex PCR; TCRdb's copy has only in-frame clones and lacks some. The sample contains some 350,000 clones, around 92% of which appear only once. The source was peripheral blood, collected after recovery from COVID-19. The source of these receptors is a human donor who had recovered from COVID-19.

The CDR3 DNA reads TGCGCCAGCAGCCGGGACAGGGCCGGTGGCTACACCTTC. As protein: CASSRDRAGGYTF. This chain uses TRBV5-1 with TRBJ1-2, with 9 bases aligning to TRBD1. The CDR3 contains 13 residues. The J segment lost 7 bases and the V segment lost 4 bases, leaving 5 bases of the junction unmatched. Germline V gene sequence: CDR1 SGHRS, CDR2 YFSETQ.

This chain connects TRBV27 to TRBJ1-2, with D uncertain. The CDR3 contains 15 residues. Trimming pared 5 bases from V and 8 bases from J, leaving 21 bases between. CDR1 and CDR2 from the germline V gene are MNHEY and SMNVEV (reference sequence). The CDR3 region is CASSPSPDTVGGYTF. The CDR3 DNA sequence: TGTGCCAGCAGTCCCTCACCCGACACCGTGGGAGGCTACACCTTC.

This clone was seen just once. The chain joins TRBV2 to TRBJ1-2, with 8 bases fitting TRBD1. Looked up from germline, CDR1 is SNHLY and CDR2 is FYNNEI. CDR3 length: 12 residues. The V and J ends lost 7 bases and 8 bases, in that order; junction bases with no gene match: 6. The CDR3 region is CASNRGFSGYTF. CDR3 nucleotide sequence: TGTGCCAGCAACAGGGGGTTTTCCGGCTACACCTTC.

This rearrangement joins TRBV12-3 or TRBV12-4 to TRBJ1-1; maybe TRBD1 (6 bases). The CDR3 runs to 13 residues. With 8 bases removed from V and 2 bases from J, the gap between germline ends came to 12 bases. CDR3: CASEGQLNTEAFF. The DNA of the CDR3 is TGTGCCAGCGAAGGACAGTTAAACACTGAAGCTTTCTTT.

The CDR3 DNA is TGTGCCAGCAGCCCCACGGGGCGCACAGATACGCAGTATTTT. It translates to CASSPTGRTDTQYF. The rearrangement uses TRBV11-1 and TRBJ2-3; D tentatively fits TRBD1 or TRBD2 (5 bases each). Germline lookup yields CDR1 SGHAT and CDR2 FQDESV (reference sequence). With 5 bases removed from V and 1 base from J, the gap between germline ends came to 10 bases. CDR3 length equals 14 residues.

J is TRBJ2-5 and V is TRBV19, with TRBD2 matching over 9 bases. The CDR3 totals 14 residues. Germline V lookup: CDR1 LNHDA, CDR2 SQIVND (reference sequence). J gave up 1 base and V 7 bases, and 4 bases lay outside the gene matches. CDR3 protein: CASNERGVQETQYF. The CDR3 nucleotides read TGTGCCAGTAACGAGCGGGGGGTCCAAGAGACCCAGTACTTC.

The chain carries TRBV9 and TRBJ1-1; D call uncertain. Trimming took off 3 bases at V and 1 base at J, with 13 bases between the two ends. CDR1 and CDR2 (germline): SGDLS, YYNGEE. The CDR3 totals 15 residues. The DNA for the CDR3 is TGTGCCAGCAGCGGGGCTATCGCTGCGAACACTGAAGCTTTCTTT. It encodes CASSGAIAANTEAFF.

The gene calls are TRBV7-2 and TRBJ2-7; TRBD1 is a possible D gene (6 bases). Germline CDR1 reads SGHTA; CDR2 reads FQGNSA. V was pared by 5 bases and J by 1 base, with 15 bases between. The CDR3 totals 15 residues. CDR3 in DNA: TGTGCCAGCAGCCCAGATCAAGGGGGTTCCTACGAGCAGTACTTC. As protein: CASSPDQGGSYEQYF.

The V call is TRBV29-1, the J call TRBJ1-5; the D is unclear. Trimming stripped 4 bases from V and 0 bases from J, with 4 bases between. The germline CDR1 and CDR2 sequences are SQVTM and ANQGSEA. The CDR3 totals 12 residues. The CDR3 sequence: CSVGGSNQPQHF. The CDR3 nucleotides read TGCAGCGTTGGGGGTAGCAATCAGCCCCAGCATTTT.

In DNA, the CDR3 is TGTGCCAGCAGTTTGTCGCCAGGGGGCTCGAACACCGGGGAGCTGTTTTTT. It translates to CASSLSPGGSNTGELFF. The V gene is TRBV27, the J gene TRBJ2-2; TRBD1 agrees at 8 bases. There are 17 residues in the CDR3. V lost 3 bases and J lost 0; bases outside the gene matches: 6. CDR1 MNHEY and CDR2 SMNVEV come from the germline V gene (reference sequence).

The rearrangement links TRBV3-1 (or the pseudogene TRBV3-2) to TRBJ1-1; unclear D gene. Trimming shortened V by 1 base and J by 7 bases, and 13 bases separated the two germline ends. There are 14 residues in the CDR3. From germline, CDR1 is LGHDT and CDR2 YNNKEL (reference sequence). CDR3 nucleotide sequence: TGTGCCAGCAGCCAAGCCGGGGAAGGGATTGAAGCTTTCTTT. This sequence encodes CASSQAGEGIEAFF.

The J gene is TRBJ2-6, the V gene TRBV27; D gene uncertain. In germline, CDR1 is MNHEY, CDR2 SMNVEV (reference sequence). The V gene lost 0 bases and the J gene lost 0 bases, with 6 bases spanning the gap. The CDR3 is 16 amino acids. The CDR3 spells CASSLSPYSGANVLTF. The CDR3 DNA reads TGTGCCAGCAGTTTATCCCCGTACTCTGGGGCCAACGTCCTGACTTTC. Drawing the rest from reference TRBV27 and TRBJ2-6, the complete variable domain is EAQVTQNPRYLITVTGKKLTVTCSQNMNHEYMSWYRQDPGLGLRQIYYSMNVEVTDKGDVPEGYKVSRKEKRNFPLILESPSPNQTSLYFCASSLSPYSGANVLTFGAGSRLTVL.

This clone appeared once. V gene TRBV27 combines with J gene TRBJ2-2; no clear D gene. The germline V and J ends were trimmed by 1 base and 1 base, with 10 bases remaining between them. Germline assignment: CDR1 MNHEY and CDR2 SMNVEV (reference sequence). CDR3 size: 16 residues. CDR3 sequence (DNA): TGTGCCAGCAGTTTATTGCTGACGGGGAACACCGGGGAGCTGTTTTTT. The encoded protein is CASSLLLTGNTGELFF.

The rearrangement links TRBV29-1 to TRBJ2-3; D ambiguous. CDR3 size: 14 residues. V lost 0 bases and J 1 base, leaving 8 bases between the germline ends. Germline V gene lookup returns CDR1 SQVTM and CDR2 ANQGSEA. The CDR3 region has the DNA TGCAGCGTTGAAGATCCCTTGGGCACAGATACGCAGTATTTT. It specifies CSVEDPLGTDTQYF.

This clone was detected once. The gene calls are TRBV13 and TRBJ1-3, with D unclear. Trimming removed 6 bases at V and 2 bases at J, with 11 bases between. From germline, CDR1 is PRHDT and CDR2 FYEKMQ (reference sequence). The CDR3 runs to 14 residues. The CDR3 sequence: CASSPTIAGNTIYF. As DNA, the CDR3 is TGTGCCAGCAGTCCTACGATAGCTGGAAACACCATATATTTT.

With respect to this clone: One end of the junction does not line up with germline, which may come from a read error. The V and J genes are TRBV11-2 and TRBJ1-2, with D tentatively TRBD1 (5 bases). CDR3 length: 13 amino acids. Germline loops: CDR1 SGHAT, CDR2 FQNNGV. In nucleotides, the CDR3 is TGTGCCAGCAGCCTAGACCGGGGGATTGGCTACACCTTC. Residues: CASSLDRGIGYTF. Using reference TRBV11-2 and TRBJ1-2 for the parts outside the CDR3, the full variable domain is EAGVAQSPRYKIIEKRQSVAFWCNPISGHATLYWYQQILGQGPKLLIQFQNNGVVDDSQLPKDRFSAERLKGVDSTLKIQPAKLEDSAVYLCASSLDRGIGYTFGSGTRLTVV.

CDR3 in DNA: TGTGCCAGCTCCCTCCTGGGACCCTACGAGTACGAGCAGTACTTC. Residues: CASSLLGPYEYEQYF. The V and J genes are TRBV18 and TRBJ2-7; tentatively, D is TRBD1 or TRBD2 (5 bases each). Germline values: CDR1 KGHSH, CDR2 LQKENI. This CDR3 region has 15 residues. V was shortened by 6 bases and J by 4 bases, with 19 bases between the two germline ends.

The chain recombines TRBV5-6 with TRBJ2-7; D is unclear. The CDR3 totals 13 residues. Trimming pared 6 bases from V and 3 bases from J, leaving 13 bases between. The germline gives CDR1 SGHDT, CDR2 YYEEEE. The chain's CDR3 is CASTSMGLYEQYF. CDR3 DNA: TGTGCCAGCACCAGCATGGGCCTCTACGAGCAGTACTTC.

The chain joins TRBV11-2 to TRBJ1-1; no clear D gene. This CDR3 region has 14 residues. Germline V gene data show CDR1 as SGHAT and CDR2 as FQNNGV. The V and J ends lost 5 bases and 1 base respectively, with 11 bases between them. As DNA, the CDR3 is TGTGCCAGCAGCGCCAAAGGGAAGAACACTGAAGCTTTCTTT. Translation gives CASSAKGKNTEAFF.

This rearrangement joins TRBV27 to TRBJ2-5, with TRBD2 matching over 11 bases. This CDR3 has 15 amino acids. Germline CDR1 and CDR2: MNHEY and SMNVEV (reference sequence). V trimming: 3 bases; J trimming: 5 bases; junction bases outside the gene matches: 5. The chain's CDR3 is CASSLVAGGFETQYF. The CDR3 nucleotides read TGTGCCAGCAGTTTGGTAGCGGGGGGGTTTGAGACCCAGTACTTC.

The chain recombines TRBV27 with TRBJ2-3; tentatively, D is TRBD2 (6 bases). V was cut by 5 bases and J by 3 bases, with 12 bases left in between. The CDR3 totals 14 residues. Germline V CDR1 and CDR2: MNHEY, SMNVEV (reference sequence). CDR3 sequence (DNA): TGTGCCAGCAGTATCGCAGGGAGGACAGATACGCAGTATTTT. It specifies CASSIAGRTDTQYF.

There are a few counts of this clone. The sample contains more than one DNA sequence encoding this CDR3. The rearrangement links TRBV11-2 to TRBJ1-5; no clear D gene. V lost 0 bases and J 6 bases, leaving 6 bases between the germline ends. This CDR3 contains 13 residues. Germline V CDR1 and CDR2: SGHAT, FQNNGV. This chain's CDR3 is CASSLDRGQPQHF. The CDR3 nucleotides are TGTGCCAGCAGCTTAGATCGGGGTCAGCCCCAGCATTTT.

V usage is TRBV4-1 and J usage is TRBJ1-2; possible D gene TRBD1, 6 bases. V was shortened by 1 base and J by 5 bases, with 17 bases between the two germline ends. This CDR3 region has 16 residues. Germline-derived CDR1 and CDR2 are MGHRA and YSYEKL. In DNA form, the CDR3 reads TGCGCCAGCAGCCAAGTCACCGGCAGGGGACCGTATGGCTACACCTTC. Translation: CASSQVTGRGPYGYTF.

The V call is TRBV19, the J call TRBJ2-7, with 10 bases aligning to TRBD1. CDR3 length: 14 residues. V shed 9 bases and J 4 bases; nucleotides not matched to a gene: 9. Germline V gene lookup returns CDR1 LNHDA and CDR2 SQIVND (reference sequence). The CDR3 DNA sequence: TGTGCCAGCGAATCGGGACAGGGGATGTACGAGCAGTACTTC. Protein product: CASESGQGMYEQYF.

This sequence joins TRBV5-4 and TRBJ2-2, with TRBD2 matching over 11 bases. V lost 4 bases and J lost 3; bases outside the gene matches: 2. CDR1 is SGHNT, CDR2 YYREEE, per germline (reference sequence). There are 15 residues in the CDR3. CDR3 region: CASSAGLADTGELFF. CDR3 bases: TGTGCCAGCAGCGCGGGACTAGCGGACACCGGGGAGCTGTTTTTT.

The rearrangement joins TRBV2 to TRBJ2-1; 13 positions match TRBD2. Germline trimming cut 6 bases from V and 9 bases from J; bases unmatched to any gene: 8. Germline CDR1 and CDR2: SNHLY and FYNNEI. The CDR3 extends over 15 amino acids. The CDR3 here is CASSPLAGGHGEQFF. As DNA, the CDR3 is TGTGCCAGCAGCCCACTAGCGGGGGGGCACGGTGAGCAGTTCTTC. The full variable domain, with the rest looked up from reference TRBV2 and TRBJ2-1, is EPEVTQTPSHQVTQMGQEVILRCVPISNHLYFYWYRQILGQKVEFLVSFYNNEISEKSEIFDDQFSVERPDGSNFTLKIRSTKLEDSAMYFCASSPLAGGHGEQFFGPGTRLTVL.

In DNA form, the CDR3 reads TGCGCCAGCAGCTCCGCGGCGGGACAGGGGCTCGGTGGCTACACCTTC. Translating gives CASSSAAGQGLGGYTF. J is TRBJ1-2 and V is TRBV5-1, with 10 positions matching TRBD1. The germline gives CDR1 SGHRS, CDR2 YFSETQ. The CDR3 loop spans 16 amino acids. J gave up 7 bases and V 3 bases, and 12 bases lay outside the gene matches.

The chain couples TRBV15 to TRBJ1-2, with 10 bases lining up with TRBD1. CDR3 length: 15 amino acids. Trimming at V came to 3 bases and at J to 3 bases, leaving 4 bases not matched to a gene. Germline V lookup: CDR1 LNHNV, CDR2 YYDKDF (reference sequence). The CDR3 DNA reads as TGTGCCACCAGCAGGCAAGGACAGGGGGACTATGGCTACACCTTC. Translation gives CATSRQGQGDYGYTF.